This is a list of T cell receptor beta chains from one sample in a study of T cell responses to AZD1222 COVID-19 vaccine. Produced via immunoSEQ multiplex PCR; TCRdb's table is partial and in-frame only. The sample has about 130,000 clones, around 94% seen once. Material: peripheral blood, obtained on day 0 of AZD1222 vaccination. The receptors were sampled from an adult in good health. The CDR3 runs from the conserved cysteine through the conserved F or W. Each record gives: CDR3 DNA, CDR3 protein, J gene, clone size, D gene, V gene. D genes are given only for firm matches. Size tells how often a clone was seen (once, few, many) or the class of an expanded clone, and some rows leave it out.

TGTGCCAGCACCAGACAGGGCCTGGGGGAGCAGTACTTC	CASTRQGLGEQYF	TRBJ2-7	.	TRBD1	TRBV6-5
TGCGCCAGCAGCTTTCGACAGGGGCGGGGGAACACTGAAGCTTTCTTT	CASSFRQGRGNTEAFF	TRBJ1-1	once	TRBD1	TRBV5-1
TGTGCCAACCCCGGGACAGGCTTCTACGAGCAGTACTTC	CANPGTGFYEQYF	TRBJ2-7	.	TRBD1	TRBV6-5
TGTGCCAGCTCACCCGGGACCGCTACTGAGTGGGGCTATGGCTACACCTTC	CASSPGTATEWGYGYTF	TRBJ1-2	.	.	TRBV18
TGTGCCAGCAGTGAAGGGGCTGCAACTAATGAAAAACTGTTTTTT	CASSEGAATNEKLFF	TRBJ1-4	.	.	TRBV6-1
TGTGCCAGCAGTTTAAGCGTGGGGGGAAACTATGGCTACACCTTC	CASSLSVGGNYGYTF	TRBJ1-2	few	.	TRBV28
TGTGCCAGCAGCCAAGGGGGAGTAGAGGAGCAGTTCTTC	CASSQGGVEEQFF	TRBJ2-1	.	.	TRBV4-2
TGTGCCAGCAGTCCTTTGGCTAGCGGGAGTGAGCAGTTCTTC	CASSPLASGSEQFF	TRBJ2-1	.	TRBD2	TRBV6-5
TGTGCCAGCAGCTTGATCCGGGTCTCCTACGAGCAGTACTTC	CASSLIRVSYEQYF	TRBJ2-7	.	.	TRBV5-6
TGCGCCACCAGTAAGGGGGAGGCCTACAATGAGCAGTTCTTC	CATSKGEAYNEQFF	TRBJ2-1	.	.	TRBV5-1
TGTGCCAGCAGTTACTCGGCCGGAAACACTGAAGCTTTCTTT	CASSYSAGNTEAFF	TRBJ1-1	.	.	TRBV6-5
TGTGCCAGTAGCCACGTACTAGCGAGTCCCTACGAGCAGTACTTC	CASSHVLASPYEQYF	TRBJ2-7	once	TRBD2	TRBV19
TGTGCCAGCAGCTTCAAAACTCAGGGGGCTTACACTGAAGCTTTCTTT	CASSFKTQGAYTEAFF	TRBJ1-1	.	TRBD1	TRBV7-2
TGTGCCAGCAGTTTTACTCAGGGGGGATGGAACACTGAAGCTTTCTTT	CASSFTQGGWNTEAFF	TRBJ1-1	.	TRBD1	TRBV13
TGTGCCAGCAGCGCCTACAGGGGCTCACCCCTCCACTTT	CASSAYRGSPLHF	TRBJ1-6	.	TRBD1	TRBV9
TGTGCCAGCAGCTTGGGACAGTACACTGAAGCTTTCTTT	CASSLGQYTEAFF	TRBJ1-1	.	.	TRBV5-4
TGTGCCAGCACTCTACCTGAAGTCGCTTATGGCTACACCTTC	CASTLPEVAYGYTF	TRBJ1-2	.	.	TRBV28
TGTGCCAGCGGACTAGCGGGAGAGACCCAGTACTTC	CASGLAGETQYF	TRBJ2-5	.	TRBD2	TRBV12-3/TRBV12-4
TGTGCCAGTGGCGACAGGGGTGGCCAGCCCCAGCATTTT	CASGDRGGQPQHF	TRBJ1-5	once	TRBD1	TRBV19
TGTGCCAGCAGTTACTCGAATGGGAGGGATTCACCCCTCCACTTT	CASSYSNGRDSPLHF	TRBJ1-6	few	.	TRBV6-2/TRBV6-3
TGCGCCAGCAGCCAAGCAGTGACAGGGGGCTCCTACGAGCAGTACTTC	CASSQAVTGGSYEQYF	TRBJ2-7	once	TRBD1	TRBV4-1
TGCGCCAGCAAAGAGGAACACACCTATGGCTACACCTTC	CASKEEHTYGYTF	TRBJ1-2	once	.	TRBV5-1
TGTGCCTATGGACCAGGGGAGACCCAGTACTTC	CAYGPGETQYF	TRBJ2-5	.	.	TRBV30
TGTGCCAGTAGTATAGTCGCAGGGACCTCTGGAAACACCATATATTTT	CASSIVAGTSGNTIYF	TRBJ1-3	.	.	TRBV19